This T cell receptor beta chain came from a study of T cells in localized non-small cell lung cancer. Study conclusions and caveats: Appearance in adjacent lung was seen for a median about 60 of the top 100 tumor clones. Analysis by sequencing included only one tumor region, so heterogeneity remains possible. With higher T cell density in blood came longer overall survival. Among the tissues sampled, uninvolved adjacent lung had the highest T cell clonality, above tumor.

Germline trimming cut 1 base from V and 7 bases from J; bases unmatched to any gene: 6. This CDR3 is 16 amino acids long. In germline, CDR1 is LNHNV, CDR2 YYDKDF (reference sequence). As for this clone: Its antigen is unknown.

Generated by immunoSEQ multiplex PCR, the TCRdb table keeps only in-frame clones and is missing some. The data contain tens of thousands of clones, around four fifths of them seen just once; the ten biggest clones take up approximately 2.5%. The material sequenced was peripheral blood, taken before any cancer treatment. This rearrangement joins TRBV15 to TRBJ2-1; 11 bases match TRBD2. This TCR derives from a man between 40 and 75 years old with stage I lung adenocarcinoma. The CDR3, as DNA: TGTGCCACCAGCAGAGGTAGCGGGGGGGGGTGGAATGAGCAGTTCTTC. Protein sequence: CATSRGSGGGWNEQFF.